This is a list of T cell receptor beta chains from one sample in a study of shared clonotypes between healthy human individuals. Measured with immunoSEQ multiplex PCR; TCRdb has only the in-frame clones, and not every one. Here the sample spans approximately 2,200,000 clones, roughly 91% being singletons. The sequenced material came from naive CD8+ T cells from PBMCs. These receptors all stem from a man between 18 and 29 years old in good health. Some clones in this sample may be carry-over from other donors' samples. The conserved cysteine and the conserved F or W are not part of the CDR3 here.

CDR3 protein: ASWSRDSPNEQF; J gene: TRBJ2-1; V gene: TRBV2
CDR3 protein: ASSLESGGTGLDYGYT; J gene: TRBJ1-2; V gene: TRBV7-9
CDR3 protein: ASSRTRGSEQY; J gene: TRBJ2-7; V gene: TRBV5-4
CDR3 protein: ASSSFRAGELF; J gene: TRBJ2-2; V gene: TRBV27
CDR3 protein: ASSTGMRNEQF; J gene: TRBJ2-1; V gene: TRBV4-3
CDR3 protein: ASSWTVTSTDTQY; J gene: TRBJ2-3; V gene: TRBV7-8
CDR3 protein: ASSVGTSEQF; J gene: TRBJ2-1; V gene: TRBV9
CDR3 protein: ASSEGRGLGYT; J gene: TRBJ1-2; V gene: TRBV25-1
CDR3 protein: ASSIGRGGLYEQY; J gene: TRBJ2-7; V gene: TRBV19
CDR3 protein: SVEKSGPEQF; J gene: TRBJ2-1; V gene: TRBV29-1
CDR3 protein: ASKSSPSDEQY; J gene: -; V gene: TRBV28